The 8 T cell receptor beta chains below all came from one sample that was sequenced in a study of T-cell reconstitution after alpha-beta-depleted transplantation in children. Unique molecular identifiers were incorporated during preparation of the TCRbeta library. TCRdb passed the PCR reads through MiXCR, listing each CDR3 protein once. The data contain about 230,000 distinct CDR3 sequences, 8% to 10% of them seen just once; the ten biggest clones take up around 6%. The sample here was PBMCs from the stem cell graft donor, taken from the stem cell graft. These receptors all come from a human donor who donated a stem cell graft to a child with acute lymphoblastic leukemia.

The chain links TRBV6-1 to TRBJ1-5; the D is unclear. The germline CDR1 and CDR2 sequences are MNHNS and SASEGT. The V gene lost 1 base and the J gene lost 4 bases, with 11 bases spanning the gap. This CDR3 has 15 amino acids. The chain's CDR3 is CASSEEVNRNQPQHF. CDR3 DNA sequence: TGTGCCAGCAGTGAAGAGGTAAACAGAAATCAGCCCCAGCATTTT.

This clonotype was counted a few times. The chain links TRBV15 to TRBJ2-2, with 14 bases aligning to TRBD2. J was trimmed by 0 bases and V by 6 bases; bases with no gene match: 12. Germline-derived CDR1 and CDR2 are LNHNV and YYDKDF (reference sequence). This CDR3 is built from 20 residues. CDR3 sequence: CATRGGLAGALRANTGELFF. The CDR3 region has the DNA TGTGCCACCAGGGGGGGACTAGCGGGGGCCTTGAGGGCGAACACCGGGGAGCTGTTTTTT.

In its sample, this clonotype was seen a few times. The V gene is TRBV5-6, the J gene TRBJ2-2; D not resolved. Per germline, CDR1 SGHDT and CDR2 YYEEEE. The CDR3 is made up of 14 amino acids. V was cut by 4 bases and J by 2 bases, with 9 bases left in between. In nucleotides, the CDR3 is TGTGCCAGCAGCGGCCGAGCCAACACCGGGGAGCTGTTTTTT. It codes for CASSGRANTGELFF. The variable domain in full, with the rest retrieved from reference TRBV5-6 and TRBJ2-2, is DAGVTQSPTHLIKTRGQQVTLRCSPKSGHDTVSWYQQALGQGPQFIFQYYEEEERQRGNFPDRFSGHQFPNYSSELNVNALLLGDSALYLCASSGRANTGELFFGEGSRLTVL.

This clonotype was seen ten or more times. For the CDR3, the DNA is TGTGCCAGCAGCCAAGATTGGGAGTTTGGCGGGGAGCTGTTTTTT. Translating gives CASSQDWEFGGELFF. The V gene is TRBV14, the J gene TRBJ2-2, with D possibly matching TRBD2 (5 bases). Germline V lookup: CDR1 SGHDN, CDR2 FVKESK. This CDR3 region has 15 residues. Trimming stripped 0 bases from V and 7 bases from J, with 12 bases between.

This clonotype was seen repeatedly, ten times or more. This chain uses TRBV20-1 with TRBJ2-5, with TRBD2 matching 10 bases. Germline V gene lookup returns CDR1 DFQATT and CDR2 SNEGSKA (reference sequence). The CDR3 sequence is 14 residues long. Trimming took 1 base from V and 3 from J; bases not matched to a gene: 2. The CDR3 is CSARGGLAEETQYF. As DNA, the CDR3 is TGCAGTGCTAGAGGTGGACTAGCGGAAGAGACCCAGTACTTC.

This clonotype was counted ten times or more. This chain joins TRBV12-3 or TRBV12-4 and TRBJ2-1, with D possibly TRBD2 on 6 matching bases. V was pared by 6 bases and J by 0 bases, with 21 bases between. This CDR3 contains 18 residues. This CDR3 is CASRGMGGTVLSYNEQFF. In DNA form, the CDR3 reads TGTGCCAGCAGGGGTATGGGGGGAACAGTTCTCTCCTACAATGAGCAGTTCTTC.

The chain combines TRBV6-1 with TRBJ1-2; D is unresolved. V was trimmed by 0 bases and J by 8 bases, leaving 10 bases between them. Germline values: CDR1 MNHNS, CDR2 SASEGT. The CDR3 totals 13 residues. The CDR3 here is CASSEAGERGYTF. The DNA of the CDR3 is TGTGCCAGCAGTGAAGCCGGGGAGCGCGGCTACACCTTC.

This clonotype was detected ten times or more. V is TRBV20-1 and J is TRBJ2-7; D is ambiguous. CDR1 is DFQATT and CDR2 is SNEGSKA in the germline V gene (reference sequence). With 2 bases removed from V and 2 bases from J, the gap between germline ends came to 16 bases. The CDR3 runs to 15 residues. The CDR3 sequence is CSARIRGGRPYEQYF. In DNA, the CDR3 is TGCAGTGCTAGAATTAGAGGTGGACGTCCCTACGAGCAGTACTTC.